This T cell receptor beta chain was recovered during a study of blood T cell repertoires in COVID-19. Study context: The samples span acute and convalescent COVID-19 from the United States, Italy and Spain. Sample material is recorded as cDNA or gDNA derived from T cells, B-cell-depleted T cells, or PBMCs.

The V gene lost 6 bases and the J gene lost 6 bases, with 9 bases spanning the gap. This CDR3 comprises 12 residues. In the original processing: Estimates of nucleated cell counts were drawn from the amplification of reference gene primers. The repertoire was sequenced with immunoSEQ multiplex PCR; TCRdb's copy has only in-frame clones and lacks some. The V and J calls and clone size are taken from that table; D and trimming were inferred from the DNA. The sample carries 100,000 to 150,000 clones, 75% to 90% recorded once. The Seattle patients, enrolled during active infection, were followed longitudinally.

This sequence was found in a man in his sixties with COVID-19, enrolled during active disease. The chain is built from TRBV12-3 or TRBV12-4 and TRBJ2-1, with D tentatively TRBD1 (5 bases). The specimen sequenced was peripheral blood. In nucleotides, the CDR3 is TGTGCCAGCAGCCCAGGGTCCAATGAGCAGTTCTTC. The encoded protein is CASSPGSNEQFF.